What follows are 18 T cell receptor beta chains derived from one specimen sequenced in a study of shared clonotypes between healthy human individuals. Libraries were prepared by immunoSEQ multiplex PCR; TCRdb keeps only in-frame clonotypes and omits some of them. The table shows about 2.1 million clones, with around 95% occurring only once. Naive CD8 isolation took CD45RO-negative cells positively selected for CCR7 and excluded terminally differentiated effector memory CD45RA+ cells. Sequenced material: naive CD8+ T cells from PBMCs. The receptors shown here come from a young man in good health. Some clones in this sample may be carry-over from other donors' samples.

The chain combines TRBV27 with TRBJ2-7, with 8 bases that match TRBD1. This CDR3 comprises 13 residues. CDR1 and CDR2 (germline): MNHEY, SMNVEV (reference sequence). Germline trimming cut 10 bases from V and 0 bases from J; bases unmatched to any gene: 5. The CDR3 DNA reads TGTGCCATCCCCGGGACAGGCTCCTACGAGCAGTACTTC. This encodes CAIPGTGSYEQYF.

In DNA, the CDR3 is TGTGCCAGCAGCACCGGGCCGTCTAGCACCGGGGAGCTGTTTTTT. Residues: CASSTGPSSTGELFF. The chain employs TRBV7-9 and TRBJ2-2, with D uncertain. In germline, CDR1 is SEHNR, CDR2 FQNEAQ (reference sequence). V gave up 5 bases and J gave up 4 bases, with 14 bases separating them. The CDR3 runs 15 residues.

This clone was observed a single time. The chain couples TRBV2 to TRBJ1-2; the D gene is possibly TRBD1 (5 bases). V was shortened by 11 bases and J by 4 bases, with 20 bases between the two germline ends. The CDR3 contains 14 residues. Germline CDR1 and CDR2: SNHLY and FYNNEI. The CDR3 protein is CAGDPGGWSYGYTF. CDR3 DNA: TGTGCCGGTGACCCTGGGGGGTGGAGCTATGGCTACACCTTC.

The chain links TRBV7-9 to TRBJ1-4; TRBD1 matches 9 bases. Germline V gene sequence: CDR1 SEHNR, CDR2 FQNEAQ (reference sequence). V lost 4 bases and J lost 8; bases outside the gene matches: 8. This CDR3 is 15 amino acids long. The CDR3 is CASSWTGETVEKLFF. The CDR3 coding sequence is TGTGCCAGCAGCTGGACAGGGGAAACGGTAGAAAAACTGTTTTTT.

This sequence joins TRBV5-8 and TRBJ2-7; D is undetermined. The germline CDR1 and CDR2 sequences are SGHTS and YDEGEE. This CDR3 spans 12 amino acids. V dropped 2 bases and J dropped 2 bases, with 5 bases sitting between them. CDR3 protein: CASSFNTYEQYF. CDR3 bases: TGTGCCAGCAGCTTTAACACCTACGAGCAGTACTTC. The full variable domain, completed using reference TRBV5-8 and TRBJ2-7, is EAGVTQSPTHLIKTRGQQATLRCSPISGHTSVYWYQQALGLGLQFLLWYDEGEERNRGNFPPRFSGRQFPNYSSELNVNALELEDSALYLCASSFNTYEQYFGPGTRLTVT.

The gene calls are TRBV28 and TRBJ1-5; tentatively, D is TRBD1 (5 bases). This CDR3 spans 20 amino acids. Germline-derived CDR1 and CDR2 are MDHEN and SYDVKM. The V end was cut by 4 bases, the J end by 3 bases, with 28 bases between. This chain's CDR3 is CASSSTRGSEALLFNQPQHF. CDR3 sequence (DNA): TGTGCCAGCAGTTCCACGCGGGGCTCGGAAGCCTTGCTTTTCAATCAGCCCCAGCATTTT. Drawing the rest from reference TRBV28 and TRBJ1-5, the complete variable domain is DVKVTQSSRYLVKRTGEKVFLECVQDMDHENMFWYRQDPGLGLRLIYFSYDVKMKEKGDIPEGYSVSREKKERFSLILESASTNQTSMYLCASSSTRGSEALLFNQPQHFGDGTRLSIL.

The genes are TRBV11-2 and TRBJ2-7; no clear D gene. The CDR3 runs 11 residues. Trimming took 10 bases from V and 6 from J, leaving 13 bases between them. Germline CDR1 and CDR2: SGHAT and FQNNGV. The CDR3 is CATLLPFEQYF. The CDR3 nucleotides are TGTGCCACCTTGCTTCCCTTCGAGCAGTACTTC.

The CDR3 sequence is CASRPKKGQLETQYF. CDR3 DNA: TGTGCCAGCAGACCAAAGAAGGGACAGCTAGAGACCCAGTACTTC. The rearrangement joins TRBV7-2 to TRBJ2-5; 7 bases line up with TRBD1. The CDR3 totals 15 residues. The trim removed 6 bases at V and 4 bases at J, leaving 11 bases unmatched. Per the germline V gene, CDR1 is SGHTA and CDR2 is FQGNSA.

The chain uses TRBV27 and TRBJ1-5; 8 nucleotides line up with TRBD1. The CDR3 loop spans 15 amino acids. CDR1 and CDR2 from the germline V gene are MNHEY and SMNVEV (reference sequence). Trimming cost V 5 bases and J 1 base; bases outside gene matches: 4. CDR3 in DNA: TGTGCCAGCAGTGCCGACAGGGGCAGCAATCAGCCCCAGCATTTT. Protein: CASSADRGSNQPQHF.

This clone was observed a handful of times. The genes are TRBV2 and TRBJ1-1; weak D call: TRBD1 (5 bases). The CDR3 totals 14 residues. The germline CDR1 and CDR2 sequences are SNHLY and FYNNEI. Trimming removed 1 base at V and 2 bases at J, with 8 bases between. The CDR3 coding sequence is TGTGCCAGCAGTGAAGAGAGGGGAAACACTGAAGCTTTCTTT. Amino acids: CASSEERGNTEAFF.

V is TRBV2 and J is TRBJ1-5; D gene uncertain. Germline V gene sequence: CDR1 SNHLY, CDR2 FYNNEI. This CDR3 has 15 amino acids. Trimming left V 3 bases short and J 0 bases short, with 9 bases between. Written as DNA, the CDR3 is TGTGCCAGCAGTGATGGCCGGGCTAGCAATCAGCCCCAGCATTTT. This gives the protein CASSDGRASNQPQHF.

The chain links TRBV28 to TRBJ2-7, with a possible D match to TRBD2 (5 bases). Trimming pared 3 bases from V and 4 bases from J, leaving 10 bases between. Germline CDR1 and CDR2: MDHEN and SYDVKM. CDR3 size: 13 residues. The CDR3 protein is CASSFLAAYEQYF. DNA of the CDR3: TGTGCCAGCAGTTTTCTAGCCGCATACGAGCAGTACTTC.

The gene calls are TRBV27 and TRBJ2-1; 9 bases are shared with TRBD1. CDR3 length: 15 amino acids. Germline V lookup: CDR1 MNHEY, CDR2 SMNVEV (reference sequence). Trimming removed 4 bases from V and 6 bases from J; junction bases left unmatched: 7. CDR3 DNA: TGTGCCAGCAGTTCCCGGGACAGGGTCTCCAATGAGCAGTTCTTC. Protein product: CASSSRDRVSNEQFF.

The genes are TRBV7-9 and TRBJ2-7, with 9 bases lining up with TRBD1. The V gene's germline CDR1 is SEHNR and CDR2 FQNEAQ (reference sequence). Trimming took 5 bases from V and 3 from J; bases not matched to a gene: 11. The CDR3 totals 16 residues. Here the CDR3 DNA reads TGTGCCAGCAGCCTCCTCCCGGGACAGGGTATCTACGAGCAGTACTTC. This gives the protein CASSLLPGQGIYEQYF.

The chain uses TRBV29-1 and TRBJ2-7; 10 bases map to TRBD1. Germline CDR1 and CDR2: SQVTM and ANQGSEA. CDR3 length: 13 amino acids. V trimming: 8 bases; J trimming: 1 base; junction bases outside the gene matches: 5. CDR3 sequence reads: CSSRDRGSYEQYF. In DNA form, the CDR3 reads TGCAGCAGCCGGGACAGGGGTTCCTACGAGCAGTACTTC.

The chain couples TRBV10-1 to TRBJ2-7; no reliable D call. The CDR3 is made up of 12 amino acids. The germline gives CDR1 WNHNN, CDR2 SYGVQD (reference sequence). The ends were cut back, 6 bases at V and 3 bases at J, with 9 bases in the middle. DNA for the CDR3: TGCGCCAGCAGGCCCGTAATCTACGAGCAGTACTTC. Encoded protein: CASRPVIYEQYF.

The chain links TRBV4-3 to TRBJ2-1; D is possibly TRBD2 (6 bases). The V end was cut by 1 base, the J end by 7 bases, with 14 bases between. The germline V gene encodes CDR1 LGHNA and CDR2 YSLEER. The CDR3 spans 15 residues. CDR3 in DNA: TGCGCCAGCAGCCAAGGTCTCGGGAGTGGTAATGAGCAGTTCTTC. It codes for CASSQGLGSGNEQFF.

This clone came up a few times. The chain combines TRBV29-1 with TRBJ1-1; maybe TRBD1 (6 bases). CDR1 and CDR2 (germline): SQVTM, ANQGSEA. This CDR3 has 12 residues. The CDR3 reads CRGGLGNTEAFF. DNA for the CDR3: TGCAGGGGGGGCTTAGGAAACACTGAAGCTTTCTTT.